What follows are 24 T cell receptor beta chains derived from one specimen sequenced in a study of blood T cells in healthy people across ages (dated by TCRdb to between 2014 and 2017). The library was obtained by 5' RACE. Sequencing was performed on an Illumina HiSeq 2500. The second PCR ran for roughly 7 to 11 cycles and used a J-beta primer mix along with a sample-barcoded 5' primer. The public reads were quality trimmed at Q25 with fastp and then assembled into clones with MiXCR by TCRdb, keeping productive beta chains. Rows are unified per CDR3 protein, each entry keeping the most common DNA and genes. Across this sample there are roughly 1,300,000 distinct CDR3 sequences, with roughly 60% seen only once. Under 8.5% of the sample is held by the ten biggest clonotypes. The sample taken for sequencing was blood. The receptors derive from a young man in good health.

There are a few counts of this clonotype. This sequence joins TRBV4-1 and TRBJ2-3; the match to TRBD2 covers 7 bases. The V segment lost 5 bases and the J segment 1 base; nucleotides outside the gene matches: 6. The germline V gene encodes CDR1 MGHRA and CDR2 YSYEKL. The CDR3 is 15 residues long. CDR3: CASSSAGRGTDTQYF. Written as DNA, the CDR3 is TGCGCCAGCAGCTCTGCAGGGAGGGGCACAGATACGCAGTATTTT.

The genes are TRBV3-1 and TRBJ1-1, with TRBD1 matching over 9 bases. Trimming took 2 bases from V and 6 from J; bases not matched to a gene: 4. Per the germline V gene, CDR1 is LGHDT and CDR2 is YNNKEL (reference sequence). The CDR3 spans 14 residues. The CDR3 here is CASSQPQGAAEAFF. The CDR3 DNA sequence: TGTGCCAGCAGCCAACCACAGGGGGCGGCTGAAGCTTTCTTT.

This clonotype was counted between two and nine times. The chain links TRBV7-9 to TRBJ2-7; D is possibly TRBD2 (5 bases). V was cut by 3 bases and J by 5 bases, with 14 bases left in between. From germline, CDR1 is SEHNR and CDR2 FQNEAQ (reference sequence). There are 14 residues in the CDR3. The CDR3 nucleotides are TGTGCCAGCAGCTTCAGCGGAGGTGGGAACGAGCAGTACTTC. Translation gives CASSFSGGGNEQYF.

This chain uses TRBV20-1 with TRBJ2-1; D is unresolved. The CDR3 runs 14 residues. The V and J ends lost 3 bases and 0 bases respectively, with 9 bases between them. Germline V CDR1 and CDR2: DFQATT, SNEGSKA (reference sequence). The CDR3 nucleotides read TGCAGTGCTAGCCTGGTCATCTCCTACAATGAGCAGTTCTTC. Residues: CSASLVISYNEQFF.

The chain employs TRBV6-6 and TRBJ2-1; possibly TRBD1 for D (6 bases). This CDR3 spans 13 amino acids. Germline V lookup: CDR1 MNHNY, CDR2 SVGAGI (reference sequence). Trimming shortened V by 5 bases and J by 12 bases, and 17 bases separated the two germline ends. CDR3 nucleotide sequence: TGTGCCAGCAGTGACGAGGACAGCCGCGGGCAGTTCTTC. Encoded protein: CASSDEDSRGQFF.

Here the CDR3 reads CATGQGDYEQYF. CDR3 DNA: TGTGCCACCGGACAGGGAGACTACGAGCAGTACTTC. The genes are TRBV6-2 or TRBV6-3 and TRBJ2-7; 8 bases are shared with TRBD1. The CDR3 covers 12 residues. CDR1 is MNHEY, CDR2 SVGEGT, per germline. Losses at the gene ends were 10 bases for V and 3 bases for J; bases not matched to a gene: 5.

The chain is built from TRBV27 and TRBJ1-2; no reliable D call. Trimming shortened V by 5 bases and J by 4 bases, and 14 bases separated the two germline ends. Per germline, CDR1 MNHEY and CDR2 SMNVEV (reference sequence). This CDR3 region has 14 residues. The CDR3 here is CASSDSPSLYGYTF. In nucleotides, the CDR3 is TGTGCCAGCAGTGATAGTCCTTCCCTCTATGGCTACACCTTC.

The V and J genes are TRBV7-2 and TRBJ2-3; D may be TRBD1 or TRBD2 (5 bases each). There are 14 residues in the CDR3. Germline CDR1 is SGHTA and CDR2 is FQGNSA. Trimming took 3 bases from V and 8 from J, leaving 15 bases between them. The CDR3 sequence: CASSLGDVLGTQYF. The CDR3 nucleotides read TGTGCCAGCAGCTTGGGGGACGTTCTTGGTACGCAGTATTTT.

The V gene is TRBV20-1, the J gene TRBJ2-5, with D perhaps TRBD1 (5 bases). This CDR3 has 14 residues. The V gene's germline CDR1 is DFQATT and CDR2 SNEGSKA (reference sequence). Trimming left V 0 bases short and J 2 bases short, with 10 bases between. CDR3: CSARDWAGQETQYF. The CDR3 DNA is TGCAGTGCTAGAGATTGGGCAGGGCAAGAGACCCAGTACTTC.

The chain is built from TRBV2 and TRBJ1-1; weak D call: TRBD1 (6 bases). The CDR3 consists of 12 residues. The V gene lost 6 bases and the J gene lost 6 bases, with 11 bases spanning the gap. CDR1 SNHLY and CDR2 FYNNEI come from the germline V gene. CDR3 DNA sequence: TGTGCCAGCAGAGGGGGTTTCGCTGAAGCTTTCTTT. Encoded protein: CASRGGFAEAFF. The full variable domain, in which reference TRBV2 and TRBJ1-1 provide the parts outside the CDR3, is EPEVTQTPSHQVTQMGQEVILRCVPISNHLYFYWYRQILGQKVEFLVSFYNNEISEKSEIFDDQFSVERPDGSNFTLKIRSTKLEDSAMYFCASRGGFAEAFFGQGTRLTVV.

This clonotype has only a few counts. The DNA of the CDR3 is TGTGCCAGCAGCTTTCCTGGGTTCGAGTACGAGCAGTACTTC. Its protein is CASSFPGFEYEQYF. V usage is TRBV7-9 and J usage is TRBJ2-7; D remains unclear. V lost 3 bases, J lost 4 bases, and 13 bases lay in between. This CDR3 is built from 14 residues. Germline CDR1 SEHNR, CDR2 FQNEAQ (reference sequence).

This clonotype has just a few counts. The genes are TRBV6-2 or TRBV6-3 and TRBJ2-5; D gene ambiguous. V was pared by 7 bases and J by 2 bases, with 11 bases between. The CDR3 sequence is 13 residues long. In germline, CDR1 is MNHEY, CDR2 SVGEGT. The CDR3 region is CASNFAGQETQYF. CDR3 DNA: TGTGCCAGCAATTTCGCCGGGCAAGAGACCCAGTACTTC.

The chain uses TRBV28 and TRBJ1-5; TRBD1 aligns across 7 bases. The CDR3 runs to 18 residues. Trimming at V came to 5 bases and at J to 2 bases, leaving 15 bases not matched to a gene. CDR1 is MDHEN and CDR2 is SYDVKM in the germline V gene. The CDR3 here is CASSKIPLRGRGNQPQHF. For the CDR3, the DNA is TGTGCCAGCAGTAAAATTCCCCTCAGGGGGAGGGGCAATCAGCCCCAGCATTTT. The full variable domain, in which reference TRBV28 and TRBJ1-5 provide the parts outside the CDR3, is DVKVTQSSRYLVKRTGEKVFLECVQDMDHENMFWYRQDPGLGLRLIYFSYDVKMKEKGDIPEGYSVSREKKERFSLILESASTNQTSMYLCASSKIPLRGRGNQPQHFGDGTRLSIL.

This clonotype was recorded a few times. V gene TRBV6-4 combines with J gene TRBJ2-1; 8 bases map to TRBD2. Germline trimming cut 5 bases from V and 8 bases from J; bases unmatched to any gene: 5. The germline gives CDR1 MRHNA, CDR2 SNTAGT. The CDR3 has 13 residues. The CDR3 bases are TGTGCCAGCAGTCCGGGACTAGGATATGAGCAGTTCTTC. Translation: CASSPGLGYEQFF.

The chain is built from TRBV29-1 and TRBJ2-1, with D perhaps TRBD2 (5 bases). This CDR3 region has 13 residues. CDR1 is SQVTM and CDR2 is ANQGSEA in the germline V gene. Trimming shortened V by 8 bases and J by 10 bases, and 21 bases separated the two germline ends. CDR3 in DNA: TGCAGCACCTCGGACTTTTCGCTGGGGGAGCAGTTCTTC. Translated, it gives CSTSDFSLGEQFF.

This rearrangement joins TRBV12-1 to TRBJ2-7; the table calls TRBD2, which could not be checked here. The J call may be in error: the DNA end matches TRBJ2-5 better. TRBV12-1 is deemed a pseudogene. The length of the CDR3 is 13 residues. The CDR3 protein is CASSFCVWETQYF. CDR3 DNA: TGTGCCAGCAGCTTTTGCGTTTGGGAGACCCAGTACTTC.

This chain joins TRBV15 and TRBJ1-4; 10 positions match TRBD1. The J segment lost 10 bases and the V segment lost 7 bases, leaving 9 bases of the junction unmatched. This CDR3 contains 14 residues. In germline, CDR1 is LNHNV, CDR2 YYDKDF (reference sequence). The CDR3 loop reads CATTAGQGSAKLFF. DNA of the CDR3: TGTGCCACCACTGCGGGACAGGGGTCGGCAAAACTGTTTTTT.

This chain joins TRBV11-2 and TRBJ2-1; 11 positions match TRBD1. The CDR3 sequence is 21 residues long. Looked up from germline, CDR1 is SGHAT and CDR2 is FQNNGV. The trim removed 2 bases at V and 3 bases at J, leaving 18 bases unmatched. CDR3 nucleotide sequence: TGTGCCAGCAGCTTAAGGCTCTGGATGGGGAGGACAGGGGGCTTCTACAATGAGCAGTTCTTC. Translation: CASSLRLWMGRTGGFYNEQFF.

V gene TRBV2 combines with J gene TRBJ2-5; D ambiguous. Germline V gene sequence: CDR1 SNHLY, CDR2 FYNNEI. The CDR3 consists of 13 residues. V was cut by 8 bases and J by 0 bases, with 10 bases left in between. Here the CDR3 DNA reads TGTGCCAGCTACGGTACCAACCAAGAGACCCAGTACTTC. Its protein product is CASYGTNQETQYF.

About this clonotype: One junction end disagrees with the germline gene, perhaps due to a read error. The chain carries TRBV28 and TRBJ1-1; D remains unclear. The CDR3 has 14 amino acids. Germline values: CDR1 MDHEN, CDR2 SYDVKM. The chain's CDR3 is CDSSNLALNTEAFF. In nucleotides, the CDR3 is TGTGACAGCAGTAATTTGGCATTGAACACTGAAGCTTTCTTT.

The chain joins TRBV29-1 to TRBJ2-5, with 9 nucleotides matching TRBD2. Germline CDR1 SQVTM, CDR2 ANQGSEA. Trimming took 7 bases from V and 1 from J; bases not matched to a gene: 10. The CDR3 consists of 15 residues. The CDR3 coding sequence is TGCAGCGCCGTAGCGGGAGCCTGGCGCCAAGAGACCCAGTACTTC. Residues: CSAVAGAWRQETQYF.

The rearrangement uses TRBV7-8 and TRBJ1-1; D uncertain. CDR1 and CDR2 from the germline V gene are SGHVS and FQNEAQ. The V end was cut by 8 bases, the J end by 5 bases, with 12 bases between. CDR3 length: 12 residues. Here the CDR3 DNA reads TGTGCCAGCGCGGCTGGAGTAACTGAAGCTTTCTTT. Its translation is CASAAGVTEAFF.

Points on this clonotype: A read error may produce the germline difference seen at one junction end. V gene TRBV20-1 combines with J gene TRBJ1-4, with D perhaps matching TRBD1 (5 bases). Germline lookup yields CDR1 DFQATT and CDR2 SNEGSKA (reference sequence). The CDR3 consists of 13 residues. CDR3 loop: CSAGDGGEEKLFF. The CDR3 DNA is TGCAGTGCTGGAGATGGGGGGGAGGAAAAACTGTTTTTT.

The chain has TRBV28 and TRBJ1-4; TRBD1 agrees at 12 bases. This CDR3 region has 16 residues. The germline CDR1 and CDR2 sequences are MDHEN and SYDVKM. After removal of 6 bases from V and 4 bases from J, the junction contained 6 bases not matched to a gene. The CDR3 nucleotides read TGTGCCAGCAGCAGGGACAGGGGGCTCTTTAATGAAAAACTGTTTTTT. It yields the protein CASSRDRGLFNEKLFF.